Described below is a single T cell receptor (beta chain) sequence and its context. The antigen remains undetermined. This specimen belongs to a study of cytomegalovirus exposure and HLA in healthy donors. Study outcomes and limitations: TCR beta sequences reportedly predicted the HLA-A and HLA-B alleles of most subjects accurately. High specificity and sensitivity for cytomegalovirus status were reported for the classifier.

The CDR3 runs 15 residues. CDR1 is MGHRA, CDR2 YSYEKL, per germline. V shed 4 bases and J 7 bases; nucleotides not matched to a gene: 5. Primers: 60 Vbeta forward and 13 Jbeta reverse. The protocol was immunoSEQ multiplex PCR, while the TCRdb copy is restricted to in-frame clones and leaves out a portion. The table lists 190,000 or so clones, roughly 78% of them singletons. The clonotype comes from a boy younger than 18 in good health and CMV-seronegative. The sample consisted of PBMCs. V is TRBV4-1 and J is TRBJ2-1; 12 bases map to TRBD2. This CDR3 is CASSLPLAGGNEQFF. The CDR3 region has the DNA TGCGCCAGCAGCCTCCCCCTAGCGGGGGGGAATGAGCAGTTCTTC.